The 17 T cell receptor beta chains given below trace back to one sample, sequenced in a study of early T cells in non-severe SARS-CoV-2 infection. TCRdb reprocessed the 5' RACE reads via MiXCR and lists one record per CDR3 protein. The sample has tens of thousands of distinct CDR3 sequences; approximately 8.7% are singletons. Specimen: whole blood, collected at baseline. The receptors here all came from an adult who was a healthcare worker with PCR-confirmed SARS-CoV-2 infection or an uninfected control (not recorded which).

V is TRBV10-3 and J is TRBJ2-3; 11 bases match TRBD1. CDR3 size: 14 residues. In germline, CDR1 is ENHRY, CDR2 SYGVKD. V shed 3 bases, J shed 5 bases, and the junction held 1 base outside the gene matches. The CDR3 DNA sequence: TGTGCCATCAGTGACGGGACAGGGGGAGATACGCAGTATTTT. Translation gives CAISDGTGGDTQYF.

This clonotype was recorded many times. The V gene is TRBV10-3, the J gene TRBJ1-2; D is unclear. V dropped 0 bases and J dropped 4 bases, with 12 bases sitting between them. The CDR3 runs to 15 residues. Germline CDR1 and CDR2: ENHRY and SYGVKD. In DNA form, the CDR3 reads TGTGCCATCAGTGAGTCTGACAAGGGCGCCTATGGCTACACCTTC. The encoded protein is CAISESDKGAYGYTF.

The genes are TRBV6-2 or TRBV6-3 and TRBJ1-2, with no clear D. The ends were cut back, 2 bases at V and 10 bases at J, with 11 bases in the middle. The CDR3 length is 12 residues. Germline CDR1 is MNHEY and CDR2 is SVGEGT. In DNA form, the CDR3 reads TGTGCCAGCAGTTACGACCGTCCCATCTACACCTTC. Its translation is CASSYDRPIYTF.

The CDR3 DNA sequence: TGTGCCAGCAGTTTGTCCTCTGGAAACACCATATATTTT. This codes for CASSLSSGNTIYF. This chain uses TRBV12-3 or TRBV12-4 with TRBJ1-3; the D is unclear. Trimming shortened V by 3 bases and J by 0 bases, and 3 bases separated the two germline ends. This CDR3 spans 13 amino acids.

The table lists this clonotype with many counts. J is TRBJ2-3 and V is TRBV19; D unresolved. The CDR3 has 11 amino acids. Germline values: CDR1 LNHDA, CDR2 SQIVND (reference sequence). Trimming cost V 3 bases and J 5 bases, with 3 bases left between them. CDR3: CASSMRDTQYF. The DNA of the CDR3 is TGTGCCAGTAGTATGCGAGATACGCAGTATTTT.

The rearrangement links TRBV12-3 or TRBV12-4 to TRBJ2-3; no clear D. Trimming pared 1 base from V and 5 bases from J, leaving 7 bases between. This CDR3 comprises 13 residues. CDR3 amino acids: CASSLGDIDTQYF. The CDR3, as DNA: TGTGCCAGCAGTTTAGGTGACATAGATACGCAGTATTTT.

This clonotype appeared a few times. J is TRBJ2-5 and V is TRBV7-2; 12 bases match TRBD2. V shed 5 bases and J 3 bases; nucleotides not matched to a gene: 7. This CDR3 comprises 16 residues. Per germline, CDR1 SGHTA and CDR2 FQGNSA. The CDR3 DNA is TGTGCCAGCAGCACACTAGCGGGGGGCCAGAAAGAGACCCAGTACTTC. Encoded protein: CASSTLAGGQKETQYF.

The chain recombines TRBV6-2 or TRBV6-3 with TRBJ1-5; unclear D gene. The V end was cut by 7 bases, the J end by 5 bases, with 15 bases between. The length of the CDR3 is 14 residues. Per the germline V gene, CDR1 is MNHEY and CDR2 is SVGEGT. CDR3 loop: CASKASRLDQPQHF. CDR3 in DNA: TGTGCCAGCAAGGCCAGCCGCCTTGATCAGCCCCAGCATTTT.

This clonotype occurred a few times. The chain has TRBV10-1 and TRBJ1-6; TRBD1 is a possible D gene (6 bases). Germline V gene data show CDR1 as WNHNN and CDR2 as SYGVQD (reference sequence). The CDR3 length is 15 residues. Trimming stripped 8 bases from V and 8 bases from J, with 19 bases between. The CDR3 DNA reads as TGCGCCAGCGGAGCGCTGGGGGCGTTTGATTCACCCCTCCACTTT. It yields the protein CASGALGAFDSPLHF.

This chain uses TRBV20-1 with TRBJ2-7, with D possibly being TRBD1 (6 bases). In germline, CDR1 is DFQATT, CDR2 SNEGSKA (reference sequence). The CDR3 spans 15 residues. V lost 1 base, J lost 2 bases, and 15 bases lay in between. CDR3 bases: TGCAGTGCTAGAGGACCGGGGACAAAAACCTACGAGCAGTACTTC. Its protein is CSARGPGTKTYEQYF.

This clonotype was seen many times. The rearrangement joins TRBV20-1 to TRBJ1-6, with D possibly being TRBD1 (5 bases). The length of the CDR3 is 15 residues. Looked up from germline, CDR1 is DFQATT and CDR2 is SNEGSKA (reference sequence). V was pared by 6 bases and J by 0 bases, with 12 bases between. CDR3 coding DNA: TGCAGTGCGATCAGGGAAAGCTCCTATAATTCACCCCTCCACTTT. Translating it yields CSAIRESSYNSPLHF.

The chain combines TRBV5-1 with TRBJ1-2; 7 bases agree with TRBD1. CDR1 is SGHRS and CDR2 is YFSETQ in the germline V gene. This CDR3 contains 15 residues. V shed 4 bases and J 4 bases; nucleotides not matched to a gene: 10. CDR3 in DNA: TGCGCCAGCAGCCCCAAAGTAGGGACAGCCTATGGCTACACCTTC. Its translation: CASSPKVGTAYGYTF.

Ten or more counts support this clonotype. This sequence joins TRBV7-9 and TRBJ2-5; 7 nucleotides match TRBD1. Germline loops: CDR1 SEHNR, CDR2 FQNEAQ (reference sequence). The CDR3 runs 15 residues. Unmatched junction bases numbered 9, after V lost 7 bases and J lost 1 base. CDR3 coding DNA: TGTGCCAGCAACCATCTTGGGGACAGCCAAGAGACCCAGTACTTC. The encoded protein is CASNHLGDSQETQYF.

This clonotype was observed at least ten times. CDR3 sequence (DNA): TGCAGTGCTAGAGATTCGCAGTCAAGCACTGAAGCTTTCTTT. Translated, it gives CSARDSQSSTEAFF. The rearrangement uses TRBV20-1 and TRBJ1-1; no firm D call. This CDR3 contains 14 residues. Trimming stripped 0 bases from V and 4 bases from J, with 12 bases between. Germline CDR1 is DFQATT and CDR2 is SNEGSKA (reference sequence).

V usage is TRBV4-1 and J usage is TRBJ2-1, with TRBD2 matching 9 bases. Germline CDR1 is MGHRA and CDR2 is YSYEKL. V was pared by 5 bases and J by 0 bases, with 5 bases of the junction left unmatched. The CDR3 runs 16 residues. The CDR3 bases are TGCGCCAGCAGCGCCCTAGCGGGGTTCTCCTACAATGAGCAGTTCTTC. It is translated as CASSALAGFSYNEQFF.

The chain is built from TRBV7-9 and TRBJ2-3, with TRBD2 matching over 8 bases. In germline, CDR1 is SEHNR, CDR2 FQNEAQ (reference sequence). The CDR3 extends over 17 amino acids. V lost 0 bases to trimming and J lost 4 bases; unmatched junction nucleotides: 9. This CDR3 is CASSLAGLSGGPDTQYF. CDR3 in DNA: TGTGCCAGCAGCTTAGCGGGACTAAGCGGGGGCCCAGATACGCAGTATTTT.

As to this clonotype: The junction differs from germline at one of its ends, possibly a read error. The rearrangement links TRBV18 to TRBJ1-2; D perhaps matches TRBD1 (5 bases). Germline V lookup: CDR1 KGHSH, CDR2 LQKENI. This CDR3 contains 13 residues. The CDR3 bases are TGTGCCAGCTCACCATCGGGTCCGGCCGCCCAGGGCTTC. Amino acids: CASSPSGPAAQGF.